This TCR beta chain is from a study of T cell responses to AZD1222 COVID-19 vaccine. Whole-study results and caveats: Possibly, clonal diversity was underestimated; donors were largely white British and included more females. Scientists sampled the repertoires only once the peak T cell response had passed. The span of vaccine-associated CD4 TCRs extended across spike, with dominance at 160-218 and 743-854.

CDR1 SNHLY and CDR2 FYNNEI come from the germline V gene. The V and J ends lost 7 bases and 0 bases, in that order; junction bases with no gene match: 6. CDR3 length equals 14 residues. About this clone itself: The target antigen is unknown.

Clones were read by immunoSEQ multiplex PCR, and TCRdb kept only the in-frame ones, dropping some. The data contain 65,000 to 80,000 clones, 83% of them seen just once; the ten biggest clones take up about 1.3%. Pooling of second doses given at about 4 or about 12 weeks was done. The TCR originated in an adult who received the AZD1222 COVID-19 vaccine. J is TRBJ2-7 and V is TRBV2; 7 nucleotides line up with TRBD2. The material was peripheral blood, obtained 28 days after the second AZD1222 dose. The CDR3 DNA reads as TGTGCCAGCAACATAGCGGGTCCCTCCTACGAGCAGTACTTC. It specifies CASNIAGPSYEQYF. The whole variable domain, filled in from reference TRBV2 and TRBJ2-7, reads EPEVTQTPSHQVTQMGQEVILRCVPISNHLYFYWYRQILGQKVEFLVSFYNNEISEKSEIFDDQFSVERPDGSNFTLKIRSTKLEDSAMYFCASNIAGPSYEQYFGPGTRLTVT.